Sequencing of this TCR beta chain was carried out in a study of cytomegalovirus exposure and HLA in healthy donors. This CDR3 is 12 amino acids long. The germline CDR1 and CDR2 sequences are SGHRS and YFSETQ. V gave up 4 bases and J gave up 8 bases, with 12 bases separating them. The PCR ran on 60 Vbeta and 13 Jbeta primers. Assay used: immunoSEQ multiplex PCR; TCRdb lists only in-frame clones, some missing. The table has approximately 130,000 clones, over 70% seen once. The sequence was collected from a woman younger than 35 in good health and CMV-seronegative. J is TRBJ1-2 and V is TRBV5-1; tentatively, D is TRBD1 (6 bases). What was sequenced was PBMCs. The CDR3 nucleotides are TGCGCCAGCAGCAGTACAGGGAACGGCTACACCTTC. Translated, it gives CASSSTGNGYTF.